This T cell receptor beta chain derives from a study of blood T cell repertoires in COVID-19. Sequencing was performed with immunoSEQ multiplex PCR; in TCRdb, only in-frame clones are kept and a portion is missing. The repertoire has about 190,000 clones, around 78% of them found once; the top ten carry 2.8%. The origin of this receptor is a woman at least 80 years old with active or convalescent COVID-19. Sequences were obtained from peripheral blood.

The DNA for the CDR3 is TGCAGCGTCATGCCCGCCTCACACTACGAGCAGTACTTC. Its protein product is CSVMPASHYEQYF. The genes are TRBV29-1 and TRBJ2-7; D gene unclear. Trimming removed 6 bases at V and 3 bases at J, with 15 bases between. The CDR3 consists of 13 residues. Germline lookup yields CDR1 SQVTM and CDR2 ANQGSEA.